The TCR beta chain described here comes from a study of CD8 T cells in ankylosing spondylitis. Study-level results: Matched ankylosing spondylitis synovial fluid reportedly showed significant enrichment of disease-linked clones. Clones linked to the disease showed a CD8+ phenotype. They occurred at relatively low frequencies in peripheral blood. What appeared characteristic of ankylosing spondylitis blood was a TCR beta motif of eight highly homologous variants.

This clonotype was detected ten times or more. Its antigen is not identified. As the method for making TCR beta libraries, quantitative 5'-RACE with molecular barcodes was used. Each CDR3 protein is one row after TCRdb ran MiXCR on the 5' RACE reads. The data show some 40,000 distinct CDR3 sequences, about 3% seen once. Germline assignment: CDR1 SGDLS and CDR2 YYNGEE. This CDR3 comprises 16 residues. Trimming removed 4 bases from V and 0 bases from J, with 13 bases in between. Sequenced sample: blood, either unsorted or a sorted T cell fraction (not recorded which). The sequence was collected from a male donor with ankylosing spondylitis or in good health (not recorded which). The chain is built from TRBV9 and TRBJ2-2; D call uncertain. The CDR3 DNA is TGTGCCAGCAGCCCGACGGCAGCGACGAACACCGGGGAGCTGTTTTTT. It is translated as CASSPTAATNTGELFF.